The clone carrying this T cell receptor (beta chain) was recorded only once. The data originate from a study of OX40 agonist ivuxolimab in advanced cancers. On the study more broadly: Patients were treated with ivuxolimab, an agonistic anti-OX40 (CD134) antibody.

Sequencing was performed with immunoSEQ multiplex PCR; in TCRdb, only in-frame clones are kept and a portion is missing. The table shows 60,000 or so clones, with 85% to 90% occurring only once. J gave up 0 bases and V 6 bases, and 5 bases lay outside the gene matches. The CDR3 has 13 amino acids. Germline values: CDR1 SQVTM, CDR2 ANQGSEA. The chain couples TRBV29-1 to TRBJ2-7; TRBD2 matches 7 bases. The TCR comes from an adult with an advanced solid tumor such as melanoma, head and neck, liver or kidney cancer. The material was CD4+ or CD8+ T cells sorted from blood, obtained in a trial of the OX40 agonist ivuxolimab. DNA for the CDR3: TGCAGCGTCAAGCGGGGAGCCTCCTACGAGCAGTACTTC. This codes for CSVKRGASYEQYF.